This T cell receptor beta chain was documented in a study of tumor-infiltrating lymphocytes in oesophageal squamous cell carcinoma. TCRdb fed the PCR reads into MiXCR, producing one record per CDR3 protein. The table has 15,000 to 20,000 distinct CDR3 sequences, approximately 43% seen once. Germline assignment: CDR1 ENHRY and CDR2 SYGVKD. There are 13 residues in the CDR3. Losses at the gene ends were 10 bases for V and 11 bases for J; bases not matched to a gene: 16. The sequenced sample consisted of blood. The sequence came from a female donor with esophageal squamous cell carcinoma. The rearrangement joins TRBV10-3 to TRBJ2-5; 7 nucleotides align to TRBD2. The CDR3 DNA is TGTGCCACGCGGGAGACCAACACAGATACGCAGTACTTC. Its translation: CATRETNTDTQYF.